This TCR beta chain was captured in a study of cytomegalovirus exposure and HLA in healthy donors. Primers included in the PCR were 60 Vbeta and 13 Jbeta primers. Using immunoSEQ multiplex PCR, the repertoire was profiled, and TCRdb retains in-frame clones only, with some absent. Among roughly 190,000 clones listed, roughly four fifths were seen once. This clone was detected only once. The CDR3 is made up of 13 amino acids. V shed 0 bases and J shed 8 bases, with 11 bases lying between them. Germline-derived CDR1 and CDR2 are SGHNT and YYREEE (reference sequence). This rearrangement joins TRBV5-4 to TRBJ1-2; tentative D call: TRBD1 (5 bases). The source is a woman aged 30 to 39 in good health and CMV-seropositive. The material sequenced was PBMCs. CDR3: CASSLDGSGGYTF. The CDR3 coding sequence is TGTGCCAGCAGCTTGGATGGGTCAGGGGGCTACACCTTC.